Listed below are T cell receptor beta chains from one sample, sequenced in a study of siplizumab effects on memory and regulatory T cells. Repertoires were generated with immunoSEQ multiplex PCR, while TCRdb's copy carries only in-frame clones and drops some. In the table there are about 100,000 clones, about 90% of which are singletons. Sequencing used CD4+ T cells sorted from blood. The receptors come from a human donor in good health. CDR3s include the opening cysteine and the closing phenylalanine or tryptophan. D genes are given only for firm matches. Clone size is shown for a subset of rows, as once, few, many or a class of expanded clone.

TRBJ1-2 | NA | TRBV5-6 | NA | TGTGCCAGCAGCTTGGGTGGGGCGGTCTATGGCTACACCTTC | CASSLGGAVYGYTF
TRBJ1-2 | NA | TRBV7-2 | NA | TGTGCCAGCAGCTTGGACGGATCCTATGGCTACACCTTC | CASSLDGSYGYTF
TRBJ2-1 | NA | TRBV5-4 | NA | TGTGCCAGCAGGTTCAAAGCGGAGCAGTTCTTC | CASRFKAEQFF
TRBJ1-1 | TRBD1 | TRBV4-1 | NA | TGCGCCAGCAGCCATCATGGACAGGGTTTTGGCACTGAAGCTTTCTTT | CASSHHGQGFGTEAFF
TRBJ2-1 | NA | TRBV7-2 | NA | TGTGCCAGCAGCCACAGACAGAGCTCCTACAATGAGCAGTTCTTC | CASSHRQSSYNEQFF
TRBJ2-5 | NA | TRBV19 | once | TGTGCCAGTAGTATTGGGGGCTCAACGAAGACCCAGTACTTC | CASSIGGSTKTQYF
TRBJ1-4 | TRBD1 | TRBV14 | NA | TGTGCCAGCAGCCACATACAGGGGCGTTCCTACGAAAAACTGTTTTTT | CASSHIQGRSYEKLFF
TRBJ2-2 | TRBD2 | TRBV27 | NA | TGTGCCAGCAGTCCCCAGACTAGCGGGAGGGCGAGTACCGGGGAGCTGTTTTTT | CASSPQTSGRASTGELFF
TRBJ2-1 | NA | TRBV27 | NA | TGTGCCAGCAAGGCTAGGTCGAATGAGCAGTTCTTC | CASKARSNEQFF
TRBJ1-1 | TRBD1 | TRBV28 | NA | TGTGCCAGCACCTTGGGACAGCCGAACACTGAAGCTTTCTTT | CASTLGQPNTEAFF
TRBJ2-7 | NA | TRBV7-2 | NA | TGTGCCAGCAGCTACCACGAAACTACCTACGAGCAGTACTTC | CASSYHETTYEQYF